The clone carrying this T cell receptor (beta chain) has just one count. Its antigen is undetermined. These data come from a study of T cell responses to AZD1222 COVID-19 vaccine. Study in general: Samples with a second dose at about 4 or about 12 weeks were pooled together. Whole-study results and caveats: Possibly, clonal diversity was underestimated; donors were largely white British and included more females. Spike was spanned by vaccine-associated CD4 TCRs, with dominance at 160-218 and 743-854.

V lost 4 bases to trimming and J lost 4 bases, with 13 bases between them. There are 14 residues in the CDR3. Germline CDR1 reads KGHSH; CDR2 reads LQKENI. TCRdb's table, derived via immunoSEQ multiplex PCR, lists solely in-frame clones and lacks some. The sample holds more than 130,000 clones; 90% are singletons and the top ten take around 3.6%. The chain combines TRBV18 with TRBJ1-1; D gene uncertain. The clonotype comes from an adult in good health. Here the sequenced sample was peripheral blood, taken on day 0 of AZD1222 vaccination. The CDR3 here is CASSQSSWGTEAFF. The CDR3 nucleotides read TGTGCCAGCTCACAATCGTCCTGGGGCACTGAAGCTTTCTTT.